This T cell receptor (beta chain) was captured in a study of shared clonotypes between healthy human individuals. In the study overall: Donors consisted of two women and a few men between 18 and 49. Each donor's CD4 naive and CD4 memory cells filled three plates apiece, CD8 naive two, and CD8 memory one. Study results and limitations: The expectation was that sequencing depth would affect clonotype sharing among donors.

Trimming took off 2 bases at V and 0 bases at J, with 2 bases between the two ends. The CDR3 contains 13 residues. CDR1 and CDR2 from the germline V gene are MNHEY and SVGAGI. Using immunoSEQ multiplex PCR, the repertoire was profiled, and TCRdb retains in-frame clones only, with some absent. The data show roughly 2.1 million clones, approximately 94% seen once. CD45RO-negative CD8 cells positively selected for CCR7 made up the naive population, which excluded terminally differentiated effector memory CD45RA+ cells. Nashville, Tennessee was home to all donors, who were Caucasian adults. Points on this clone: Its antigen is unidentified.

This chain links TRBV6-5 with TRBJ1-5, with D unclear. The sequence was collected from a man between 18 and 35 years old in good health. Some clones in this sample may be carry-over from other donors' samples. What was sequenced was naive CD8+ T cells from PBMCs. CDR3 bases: TGTGCCAGCAGTTACCTTAGCAATCAGCCCCAGCATTTT. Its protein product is CASSYLSNQPQHF.